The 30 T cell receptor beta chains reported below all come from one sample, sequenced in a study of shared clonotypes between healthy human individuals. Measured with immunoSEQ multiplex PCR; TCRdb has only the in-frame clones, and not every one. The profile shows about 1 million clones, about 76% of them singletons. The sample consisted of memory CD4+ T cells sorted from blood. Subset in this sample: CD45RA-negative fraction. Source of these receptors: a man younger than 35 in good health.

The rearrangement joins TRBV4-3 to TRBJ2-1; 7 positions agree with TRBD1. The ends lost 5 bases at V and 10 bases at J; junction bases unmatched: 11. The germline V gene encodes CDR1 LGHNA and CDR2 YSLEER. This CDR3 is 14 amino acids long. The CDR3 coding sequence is TGCGCCAGCAGCAAAGGGGGCCGACCAGTGGAGCAGTTCTTC. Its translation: CASSKGGRPVEQFF.

CDR3 sequence reads: CASSPMGTAVNTEAFF. CDR3 DNA sequence: TGTGCCAGCAGCCCCATGGGTACCGCCGTGAACACTGAAGCTTTCTTT. The chain joins TRBV5-5 to TRBJ1-1; the D is unclear. The CDR3 runs 16 residues. Trimming pared 4 bases from V and 0 bases from J, leaving 16 bases between. The germline V gene encodes CDR1 SGHKS and CDR2 YYEKEE (reference sequence).

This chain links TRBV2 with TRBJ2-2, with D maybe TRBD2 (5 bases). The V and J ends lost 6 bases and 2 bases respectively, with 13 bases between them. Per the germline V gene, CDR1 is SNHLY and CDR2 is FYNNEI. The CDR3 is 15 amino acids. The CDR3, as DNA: TGTGCCAGCAGGATCGAGGGTGGTAACACCGGGGAGCTGTTTTTT. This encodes CASRIEGGNTGELFF. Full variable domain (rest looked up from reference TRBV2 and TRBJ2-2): EPEVTQTPSHQVTQMGQEVILRCVPISNHLYFYWYRQILGQKVEFLVSFYNNEISEKSEIFDDQFSVERPDGSNFTLKIRSTKLEDSAMYFCASRIEGGNTGELFFGEGSRLTVL.

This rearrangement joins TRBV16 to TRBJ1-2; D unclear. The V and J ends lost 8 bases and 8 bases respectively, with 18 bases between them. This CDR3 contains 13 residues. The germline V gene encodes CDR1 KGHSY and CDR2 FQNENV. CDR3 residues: CASSPSDNVGYTF. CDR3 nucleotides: TGTGCCAGCTCACCGAGTGATAATGTGGGCTACACCTTC.

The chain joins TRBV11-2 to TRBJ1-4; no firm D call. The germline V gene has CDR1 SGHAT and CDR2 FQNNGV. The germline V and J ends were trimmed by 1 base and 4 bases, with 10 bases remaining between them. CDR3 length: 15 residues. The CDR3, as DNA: TGTGCCAGCAGCTTAGGGCCGGGGAGTAATGAAAAACTGTTTTTT. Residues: CASSLGPGSNEKLFF.

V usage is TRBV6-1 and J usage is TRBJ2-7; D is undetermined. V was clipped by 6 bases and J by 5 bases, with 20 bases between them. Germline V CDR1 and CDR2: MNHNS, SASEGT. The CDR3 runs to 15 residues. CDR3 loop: CASSRVRALENEQYF. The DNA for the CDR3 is TGTGCCAGCAGCCGGGTTCGGGCTCTAGAGAACGAGCAGTACTTC.

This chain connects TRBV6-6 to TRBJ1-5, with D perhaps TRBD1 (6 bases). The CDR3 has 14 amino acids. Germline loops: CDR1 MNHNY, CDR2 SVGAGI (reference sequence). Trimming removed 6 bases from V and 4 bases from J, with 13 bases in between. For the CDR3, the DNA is TGTGCCAGCAGCTCGGACAGAACGAATCAGCCCCAGCATTTT. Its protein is CASSSDRTNQPQHF.

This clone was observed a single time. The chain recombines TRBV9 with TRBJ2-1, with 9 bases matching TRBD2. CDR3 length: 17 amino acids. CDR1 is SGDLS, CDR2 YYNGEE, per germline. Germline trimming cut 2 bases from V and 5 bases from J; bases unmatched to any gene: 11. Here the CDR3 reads CASSVTGGREGHNEQFF. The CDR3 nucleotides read TGTGCCAGCAGCGTGACCGGCGGGAGGGAGGGACACAATGAGCAGTTCTTC.

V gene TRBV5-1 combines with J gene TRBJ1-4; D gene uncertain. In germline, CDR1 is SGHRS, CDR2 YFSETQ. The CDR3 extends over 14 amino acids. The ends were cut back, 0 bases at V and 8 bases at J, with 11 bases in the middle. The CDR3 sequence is CASSLGGNREKLFF. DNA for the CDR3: TGCGCCAGCAGCTTGGGTGGCAATAGGGAAAAACTGTTTTTT.

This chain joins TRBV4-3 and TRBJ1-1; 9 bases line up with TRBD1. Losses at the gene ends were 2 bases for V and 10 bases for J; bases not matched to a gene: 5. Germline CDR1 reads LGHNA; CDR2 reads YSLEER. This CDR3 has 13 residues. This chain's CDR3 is CASSQKEGQGAFF. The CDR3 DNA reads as TGCGCCAGCAGCCAAAAAGAGGGACAGGGAGCTTTCTTT.

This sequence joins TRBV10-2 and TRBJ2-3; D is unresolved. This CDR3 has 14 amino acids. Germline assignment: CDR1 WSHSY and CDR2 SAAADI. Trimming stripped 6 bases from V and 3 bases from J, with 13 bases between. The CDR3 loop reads CASRTGFGTDTQYF. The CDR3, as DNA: TGCGCCAGCAGGACCGGGTTCGGAACAGATACGCAGTATTTT.

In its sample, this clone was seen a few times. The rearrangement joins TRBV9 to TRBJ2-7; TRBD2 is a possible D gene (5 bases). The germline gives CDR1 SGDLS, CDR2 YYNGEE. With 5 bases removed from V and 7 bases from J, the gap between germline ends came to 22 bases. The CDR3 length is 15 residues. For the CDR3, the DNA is TGTGCCAGCAGTGGAATTCCATCCGGGCGAGGGGAGCAGTACTTC. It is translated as CASSGIPSGRGEQYF. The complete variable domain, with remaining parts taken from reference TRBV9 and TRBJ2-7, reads DSGVTQTPKHLITATGQRVTLRCSPRSGDLSVYWYQQSLDQGLQFLIQYYNGEERAKGNILERFSAQQFPDLHSELNLSSLELGDSALYFCASSGIPSGRGEQYFGPGTRLTVT.

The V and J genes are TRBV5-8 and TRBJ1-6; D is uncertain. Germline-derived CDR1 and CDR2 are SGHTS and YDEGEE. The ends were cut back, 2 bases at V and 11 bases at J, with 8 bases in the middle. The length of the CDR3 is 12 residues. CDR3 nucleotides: TGTGCCAGCAGCTTAAGAGGACCACCCCTCCACTTT. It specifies CASSLRGPPLHF.

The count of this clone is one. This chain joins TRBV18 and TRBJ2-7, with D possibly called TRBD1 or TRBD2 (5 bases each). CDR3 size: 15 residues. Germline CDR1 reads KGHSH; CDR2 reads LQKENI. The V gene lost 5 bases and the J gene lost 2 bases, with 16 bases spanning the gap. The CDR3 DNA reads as TGTGCCAGCTCAATAGGGGCCGGGATGACCTACGAGCAGTACTTC. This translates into CASSIGAGMTYEQYF. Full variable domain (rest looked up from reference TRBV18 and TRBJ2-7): NAGVMQNPRHLVRRRGQEARLRCSPMKGHSHVYWYRQLPEEGLKFMVYLQKENIIDESGMPKERFSAEFPKEGPSILRIQQVVRGDSAAYFCASSIGAGMTYEQYFGPGTRLTVT.

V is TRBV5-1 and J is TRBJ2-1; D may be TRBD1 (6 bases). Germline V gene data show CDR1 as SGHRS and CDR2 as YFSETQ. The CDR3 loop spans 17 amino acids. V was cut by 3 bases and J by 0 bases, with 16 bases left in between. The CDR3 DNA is TGCGCCAGCAGCTACCAGCAGGGGCGTAGCTCCTACAATGAGCAGTTCTTC. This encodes CASSYQQGRSSYNEQFF.

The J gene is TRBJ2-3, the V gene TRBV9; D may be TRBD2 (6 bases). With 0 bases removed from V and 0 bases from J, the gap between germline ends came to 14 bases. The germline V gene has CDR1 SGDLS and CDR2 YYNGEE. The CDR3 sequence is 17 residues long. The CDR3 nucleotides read TGTGCCAGCAGCGTAGCCCCTACTAGCTTTAGCACAGATACGCAGTATTTT. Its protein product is CASSVAPTSFSTDTQYF.

In DNA form, the CDR3 reads TGTGCCAGCAATGGGGGGCAAGGTTCTGAAGCTTTCTTT. Translation: CASNGGQGSEAFF. This chain connects TRBV2 to TRBJ1-1; a possible D gene is TRBD1 (6 bases). V lost 7 bases and J lost 6, with 15 bases in between. The CDR3 sequence is 13 residues long. Germline loops: CDR1 SNHLY, CDR2 FYNNEI. Variable domain in full (rest from reference TRBV2 and TRBJ1-1): EPEVTQTPSHQVTQMGQEVILRCVPISNHLYFYWYRQILGQKVEFLVSFYNNEISEKSEIFDDQFSVERPDGSNFTLKIRSTKLEDSAMYFCASNGGQGSEAFFGQGTRLTVV.

In nucleotides, the CDR3 is TGCGCCAGCAGTGTGGCCCGCTCTGGAAACACCATATATTTT. Protein sequence: CASSVARSGNTIYF. The chain couples TRBV10-1 to TRBJ1-3; D gene ambiguous. This CDR3 comprises 14 residues. Trimming cost V 4 bases and J 0 bases, with 7 bases left between them. Germline lookup yields CDR1 WNHNN and CDR2 SYGVQD (reference sequence).

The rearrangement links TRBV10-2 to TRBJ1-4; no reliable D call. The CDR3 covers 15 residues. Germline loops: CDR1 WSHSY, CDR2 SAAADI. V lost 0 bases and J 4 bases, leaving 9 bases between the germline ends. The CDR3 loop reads CASSESPGVNEKLFF. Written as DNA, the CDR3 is TGCGCCAGCAGTGAGTCGCCGGGAGTTAATGAAAAACTGTTTTTT.

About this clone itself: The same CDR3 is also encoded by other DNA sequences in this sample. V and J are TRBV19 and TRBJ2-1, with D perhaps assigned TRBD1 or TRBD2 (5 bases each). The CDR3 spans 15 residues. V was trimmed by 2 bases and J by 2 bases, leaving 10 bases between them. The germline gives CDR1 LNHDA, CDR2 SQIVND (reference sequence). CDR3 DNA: TGTGCCAGTAGTATACCTGGGGGTCCCTACAATGAGCAGTTCTTC. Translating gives CASSIPGGPYNEQFF. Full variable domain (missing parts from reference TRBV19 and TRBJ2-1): DGGITQSPKYLFRKEGQNVTLSCEQNLNHDAMYWYRQDPGQGLRLIYYSQIVNDFQKGDIAEGYSVSREKKESFPLTVTSAQKNPTAFYLCASSIPGGPYNEQFFGPGTRLTVL.

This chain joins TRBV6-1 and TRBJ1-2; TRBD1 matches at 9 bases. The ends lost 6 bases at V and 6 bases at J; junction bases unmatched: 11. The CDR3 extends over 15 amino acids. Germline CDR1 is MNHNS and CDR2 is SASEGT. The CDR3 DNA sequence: TGTGCCAGCAGACTAGGACAGGGGCTTAAGGATGGCTACACCTTC. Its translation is CASRLGQGLKDGYTF.

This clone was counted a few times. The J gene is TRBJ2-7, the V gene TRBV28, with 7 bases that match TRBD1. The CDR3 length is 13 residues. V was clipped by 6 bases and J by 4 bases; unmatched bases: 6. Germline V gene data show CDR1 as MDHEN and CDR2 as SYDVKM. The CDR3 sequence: CASRIGTVYEQYF. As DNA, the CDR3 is TGTGCCAGCAGGATAGGGACAGTGTACGAGCAGTACTTC.

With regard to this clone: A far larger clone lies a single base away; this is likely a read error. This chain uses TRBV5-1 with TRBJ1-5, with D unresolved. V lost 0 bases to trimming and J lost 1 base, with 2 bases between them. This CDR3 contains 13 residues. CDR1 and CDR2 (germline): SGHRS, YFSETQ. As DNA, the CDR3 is TGCGCCAGCAGCTTGGTCAGCAATCAGCCCCAGCATTTT. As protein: CASSLVSNQPQHF.

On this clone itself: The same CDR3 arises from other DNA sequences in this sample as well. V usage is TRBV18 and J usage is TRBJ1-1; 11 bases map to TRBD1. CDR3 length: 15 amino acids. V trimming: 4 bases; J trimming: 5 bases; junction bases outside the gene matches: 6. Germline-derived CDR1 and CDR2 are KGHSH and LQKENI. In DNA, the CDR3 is TGTGCCAGCTCACAGAGGACAGGGGGCGATACTGAAGCTTTCTTT. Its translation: CASSQRTGGDTEAFF.

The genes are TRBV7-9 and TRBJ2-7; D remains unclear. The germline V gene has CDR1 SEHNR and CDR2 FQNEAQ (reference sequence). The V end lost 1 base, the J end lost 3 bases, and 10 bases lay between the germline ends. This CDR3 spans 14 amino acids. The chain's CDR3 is CASSLGAQHYEQYF. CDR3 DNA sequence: TGTGCCAGCAGCTTAGGGGCCCAACACTACGAGCAGTACTTC.

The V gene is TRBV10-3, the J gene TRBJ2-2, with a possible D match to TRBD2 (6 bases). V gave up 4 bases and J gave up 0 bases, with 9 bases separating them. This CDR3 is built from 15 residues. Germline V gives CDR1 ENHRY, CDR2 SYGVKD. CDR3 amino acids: CAISAGSANTGELFF. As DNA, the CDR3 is TGTGCCATCAGTGCCGGGAGCGCGAACACCGGGGAGCTGTTTTTT.

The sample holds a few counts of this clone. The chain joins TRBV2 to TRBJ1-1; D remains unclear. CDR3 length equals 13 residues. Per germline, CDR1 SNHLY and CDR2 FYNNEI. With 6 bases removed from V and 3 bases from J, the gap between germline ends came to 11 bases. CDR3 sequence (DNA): TGTGCCAGCAGAGATTCCCAATACACTGAAGCTTTCTTT. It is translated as CASRDSQYTEAFF.

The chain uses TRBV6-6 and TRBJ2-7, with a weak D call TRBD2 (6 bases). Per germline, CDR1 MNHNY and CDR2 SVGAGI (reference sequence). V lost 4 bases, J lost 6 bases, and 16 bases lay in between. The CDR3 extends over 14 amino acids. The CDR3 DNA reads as TGTGCCAGCAGTTCGGGGAATCGGGGACTCGAGCAGTACTTC. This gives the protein CASSSGNRGLEQYF.

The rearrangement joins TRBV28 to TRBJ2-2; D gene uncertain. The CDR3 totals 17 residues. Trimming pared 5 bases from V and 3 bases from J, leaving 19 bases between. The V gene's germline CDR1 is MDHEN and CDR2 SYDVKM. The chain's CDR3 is CASSRLGVSGDTGELFF. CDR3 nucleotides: TGTGCCAGCAGTAGGCTAGGTGTAAGTGGGGACACCGGGGAGCTGTTTTTT.

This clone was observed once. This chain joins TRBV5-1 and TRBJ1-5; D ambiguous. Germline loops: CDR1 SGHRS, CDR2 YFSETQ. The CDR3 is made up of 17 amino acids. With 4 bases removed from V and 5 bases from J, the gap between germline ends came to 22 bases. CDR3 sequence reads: CASSPYPADQTHQPQHF. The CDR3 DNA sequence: TGCGCCAGCAGCCCATACCCGGCAGATCAGACGCATCAGCCCCAGCATTTT. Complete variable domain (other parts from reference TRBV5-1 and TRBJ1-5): KAGVTQTPRYLIKTRGQQVTLSCSPISGHRSVSWYQQTPGQGLQFLFEYFSETQRNKGNFPGRFSGRQFSNSRSEMNVSTLELGDSALYLCASSPYPADQTHQPQHFGDGTRLSIL.